One sample yielded the 5 T cell receptor beta chains listed below, sequenced in a study of regulatory T cells in long-lasting Graves disease. Arm-PCR with iRepertoire HTBI primers amplified the CDR3 regions for these TCR beta libraries. TCRdb reprocessed the multiplex PCR reads via MiXCR and lists one record per CDR3 protein. The sample consists of roughly 400,000 distinct CDR3 sequences, over 20% of them appearing once. Time point meaning: persistent/refractory GD, antithyroid drugs over 5 years with positive TRAb. RNA from PBMCs was the source of the TCR library. Sample: peripheral blood mononuclear cells (PBMCs), taken when the disease was refractory, from a patient treated with antithyroid drugs. These receptors all stem from a female donor with Graves disease.

This chain uses TRBV20-1 with TRBJ2-7, with D perhaps matching TRBD1 (5 bases). CDR3 size: 14 residues. In germline, CDR1 is DFQATT, CDR2 SNEGSKA (reference sequence). Deletions cut 3 bases from V and 7 bases from J, with 19 bases between. The CDR3 DNA reads TGCAGTGCTAGGTCTCGCAGGGTTCTCAATGAGCAGTACTTC. Protein: CSARSRRVLNEQYF.

The rearrangement uses TRBV19 and TRBJ2-2; D is perhaps TRBD2 (5 bases). CDR1 is LNHDA, CDR2 SQIVND, per germline (reference sequence). This CDR3 is 16 amino acids long. Trimming shortened V by 4 bases and J by 0 bases, and 12 bases separated the two germline ends. The DNA of the CDR3 is TGTGCCAGTAGTAGTTTCGGGGTTTCGAACACCGGGGAGCTGTTTTTT. It translates to CASSSFGVSNTGELFF.

The gene calls are TRBV20-1 and TRBJ2-5, with 8 nucleotides matching TRBD2. Looked up from germline, CDR1 is DFQATT and CDR2 is SNEGSKA (reference sequence). The length of the CDR3 is 15 residues. The V segment lost 6 bases and the J segment 2 bases; nucleotides outside the gene matches: 11. DNA of the CDR3: TGCAGTGCAAGATCGGGAGGGACCCGTCAAGAGACCCAGTACTTC. It codes for CSARSGGTRQETQYF.

Notes on this clonotype: This sequence may be a read error, since a much larger clone differs from it by one base. This rearrangement joins TRBV7-8 to TRBJ1-2; D is ambiguous. V lost 0 bases to trimming and J lost 3 bases, with 11 bases between them. The CDR3 loop spans 15 amino acids. Germline V lookup: CDR1 SGHVS, CDR2 FQNEAQ. The DNA for the CDR3 is TGTGCCAGCAGCTTAGCGGCAGCTTATGACTATGGCTACACCTTC. It specifies CASSLAAAYDYGYTF.

This clonotype was detected only a few times. The chain has TRBV10-3 and TRBJ2-2, with a tentative D call TRBD2 (6 bases). CDR1 ENHRY and CDR2 SYGVKD come from the germline V gene. This CDR3 is built from 13 residues. The germline V and J ends were trimmed by 4 bases and 5 bases, with 8 bases remaining between them. CDR3 protein: CAISAGGTGELFF. In nucleotides, the CDR3 is TGTGCCATCAGTGCTGGGGGGACCGGGGAGCTGTTTTTT.